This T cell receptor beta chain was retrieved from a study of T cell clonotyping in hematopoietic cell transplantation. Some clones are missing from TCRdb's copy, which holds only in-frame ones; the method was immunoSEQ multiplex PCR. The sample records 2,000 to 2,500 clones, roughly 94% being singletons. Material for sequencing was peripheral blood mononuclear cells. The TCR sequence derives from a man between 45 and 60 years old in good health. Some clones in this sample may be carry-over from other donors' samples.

The CDR3 protein is CASSLTDRGRLADQETQYF. The DNA of the CDR3 is TGTGCCAGCAGCTTAACAGACAGGGGCAGGCTAGCGGACCAAGAGACCCAGTACTTC. This rearrangement joins TRBV7-9 to TRBJ2-5; a possible D gene is TRBD1 (8 bases). The CDR3 is made up of 19 amino acids. Germline CDR1 reads SEHNR; CDR2 reads FQNEAQ (reference sequence). V was shortened by 2 bases and J by 0 bases, with 22 bases between the two germline ends.